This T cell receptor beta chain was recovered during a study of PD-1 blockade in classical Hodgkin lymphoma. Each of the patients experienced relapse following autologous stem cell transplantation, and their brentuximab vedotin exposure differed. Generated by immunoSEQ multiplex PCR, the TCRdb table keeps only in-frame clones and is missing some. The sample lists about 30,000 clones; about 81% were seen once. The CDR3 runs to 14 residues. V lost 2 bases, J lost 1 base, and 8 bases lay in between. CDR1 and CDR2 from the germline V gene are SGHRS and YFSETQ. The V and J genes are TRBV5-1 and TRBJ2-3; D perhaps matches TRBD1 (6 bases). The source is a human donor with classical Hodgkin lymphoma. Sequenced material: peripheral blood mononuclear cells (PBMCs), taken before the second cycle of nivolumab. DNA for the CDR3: TGCGCCAGCAGCTTTTGGACAGGCACAGATACGCAGTATTTT. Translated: CASSFWTGTDTQYF.